The 3 T cell receptor beta chains in this list originate from one sample, sequenced in a study of blood T cell repertoires in COVID-19. Only in-frame clones appear in the TCRdb table, and some are missing; sequencing was by immunoSEQ multiplex PCR. The data hold 35,000 to 45,000 clones, with over 75% observed a single time. The sequenced sample was peripheral blood. The source is a human donor in a cohort sampled during active or convalescent COVID-19. The donor label of this sample is uncertain.

The chain is built from TRBV24-1 and TRBJ2-1, with D possibly matching TRBD1 (6 bases). Germline V gene lookup returns CDR1 KGHDR and CDR2 SFDVKD. This CDR3 has 14 residues. Trimming removed 6 bases from V and 3 bases from J, with 11 bases in between. The CDR3 spells CATSSGTFYNEQFF. CDR3 in DNA: TGTGCCACCAGTTCCGGGACATTCTACAATGAGCAGTTCTTC.

This clone showed up just once. The genes are TRBV4-2 and TRBJ2-7, with 9 bases that match TRBD2. Germline trimming cut 0 bases from V and 5 bases from J; bases unmatched to any gene: 8. This CDR3 contains 16 residues. Germline CDR1 reads LGHNA; CDR2 reads YNFKEQ. CDR3 loop: CASSQDWGGRGHEQYF. Here the CDR3 DNA reads TGTGCCAGCAGCCAAGATTGGGGCGGGAGGGGCCACGAGCAGTACTTC.

The chain is built from TRBV6-5 and TRBJ2-7, with 11 bases identical to TRBD2. V lost 8 bases, J lost 7 bases, and 10 bases stayed unmatched. Germline V gene data show CDR1 as MNHEY and CDR2 as SVGAGI. The CDR3 has 14 residues. The CDR3, as DNA: TGTGCCAGCCGGCCGGGACTAGCGGTAAGGGAGCAGTACTTC. Its translation: CASRPGLAVREQYF.